Below are 3 T cell receptor beta chains sequenced from a single sample in a study of response to subunit inactivated influenza vaccine. One entry per CDR3 protein, called by TCRdb with MiXCR from the RT-PCR reads. The table records 550,000 to 650,000 distinct CDR3 sequences, 12% of them present only once. Sequencing used PBMCs from blood, obtained on the day of vaccination. The receptors derive from a man aged 50 or older who received an inactivated influenza vaccine.

This clonotype came up many times. The rearrangement uses TRBV5-1 and TRBJ2-1; D remains ambiguous. CDR3 length: 16 amino acids. The V gene lost 0 bases and the J gene lost 4 bases, with 14 bases spanning the gap. Germline-derived CDR1 and CDR2 are SGHRS and YFSETQ. The CDR3 protein is CASSLVSLPTYNEQFF. The CDR3 DNA reads as TGCGCCAGCAGCTTGGTTTCCCTCCCGACGTACAATGAGCAGTTCTTC.

This clonotype occurred a few times. The CDR3 bases are TGCAGTGCTAAATTTTCCGTAGATACGCAGTATTTT. This encodes CSAKFSVDTQYF. This sequence joins TRBV20-1 and TRBJ2-3; D gene ambiguous. Germline values: CDR1 DFQATT, CDR2 SNEGSKA (reference sequence). Trimming took off 4 bases at V and 5 bases at J, with 10 bases between the two ends. This CDR3 spans 12 amino acids.

This clonotype was seen only a few times. The V gene is TRBV7-2, the J gene TRBJ2-5; D not resolved. The CDR3 length is 12 residues. Germline V CDR1 and CDR2: SGHTA, FQGNSA. Trimming removed 8 bases from V and 1 base from J, with 8 bases in between. The CDR3 spells CASLLSQETQYF. CDR3 DNA: TGTGCCAGCTTGCTGAGCCAAGAGACCCAGTACTTC.